The 18 T cell receptor beta chains given below trace back to one sample, sequenced in a study of cytomegalovirus exposure and HLA in healthy donors. It was with 60 Vbeta and 13 Jbeta primers that the PCR ran. Measured with immunoSEQ multiplex PCR; TCRdb has only the in-frame clones, and not every one. There are some 200,000 clones in the sample; 75% to 80% occur only once, and 2.5% to 3% lies in the top ten. Sequenced: PBMCs. Source of these receptors: a female donor in good health and CMV-seronegative.

The chain joins TRBV6-6 to TRBJ1-2; D gene ambiguous. Germline loops: CDR1 MNHNY, CDR2 SVGAGI (reference sequence). The CDR3 loop spans 12 amino acids. V lost 2 bases and J 7 bases, leaving 8 bases between the germline ends. CDR3 region: CASSYGAGGYTF. Written as DNA, the CDR3 is TGTGCCAGCAGTTACGGCGCGGGTGGCTACACCTTC.

This chain connects TRBV12-5 to TRBJ2-5; 8 bases fit TRBD1. The germline CDR1 and CDR2 sequences are LGHNT and FRNRAP. V dropped 1 base and J dropped 9; count of bases not matched to a gene: 13. The CDR3 runs to 16 residues. This chain's CDR3 is CASGLGSRGQREAQYF. DNA for the CDR3: TGTGCTAGTGGTTTGGGGAGCAGGGGGCAGAGGGAGGCCCAGTACTTC. Looking up the rest from reference TRBV12-5 and TRBJ2-5 gives the full variable domain: DARVTQTPRHKVTEMGQEVTMRCQPILGHNTVFWYRQTMMQGLELLAYFRNRAPLDDSGMPKDRFSAEMPDATLATLKIQPSEPRDSAVYFCASGLGSRGQREAQYFGPGTRLLVL.

V is TRBV5-1 and J is TRBJ2-5; 10 positions agree with TRBD2. Looked up from germline, CDR1 is SGHRS and CDR2 is YFSETQ. The ends lost 0 bases at V and 4 bases at J; junction bases unmatched: 3. This CDR3 region has 15 residues. CDR3 protein: CASSLALAGAETQYF. As DNA, the CDR3 is TGCGCCAGCAGCTTGGCCCTAGCGGGGGCAGAGACCCAGTACTTC. Filled out from reference TRBV5-1 and TRBJ2-5, the complete variable domain reads KAGVTQTPRYLIKTRGQQVTLSCSPISGHRSVSWYQQTPGQGLQFLFEYFSETQRNKGNFPGRFSGRQFSNSRSEMNVSTLELGDSALYLCASSLALAGAETQYFGPGTRLLVL.

J is TRBJ2-5 and V is TRBV27; 7 positions agree with TRBD2. Germline values: CDR1 MNHEY, CDR2 SMNVEV (reference sequence). The CDR3 consists of 13 residues. Losses at the gene ends were 4 bases for V and 5 bases for J; bases not matched to a gene: 4. Here the CDR3 DNA reads TGTGCCAGCAGTTCGGGACTACGGGAGACCCAGTACTTC. This codes for CASSSGLRETQYF.

As regards this clone: The same CDR3 also results from other DNA sequences found in this sample. This rearrangement joins TRBV5-1 to TRBJ1-1, with TRBD1 as a possible D gene (6 bases). CDR3 length equals 13 residues. Trimming pared 0 bases from V and 4 bases from J, leaving 7 bases between. Germline values: CDR1 SGHRS, CDR2 YFSETQ. The CDR3 DNA reads as TGCGCCAGCAGCTTGGGAGGGGGCACTGAAGCTTTCTTT. Protein sequence: CASSLGGGTEAFF.

The chain couples TRBV5-1 to TRBJ2-3; 8 bases are shared with TRBD2. From germline, CDR1 is SGHRS and CDR2 YFSETQ. V shed 2 bases and J 0 bases; nucleotides not matched to a gene: 2. This CDR3 has 15 residues. The CDR3 nucleotides are TGCGCCAGCAGCTTAGCGGGGGCCAGCACAGATACGCAGTATTTT. It codes for CASSLAGASTDTQYF.

The rearrangement joins TRBV5-1 to TRBJ2-3; the match to TRBD1 covers 9 bases. V shed 7 bases and J 4 bases; nucleotides not matched to a gene: 7. CDR3 length equals 14 residues. Germline V CDR1 and CDR2: SGHRS, YFSETQ. CDR3 residues: CASQTGGSADTQYF. The CDR3 DNA sequence: TGCGCCAGCCAAACAGGGGGCTCAGCAGATACGCAGTATTTT.

This clone was seen a single time. The gene calls are TRBV11-2 and TRBJ1-6, with D possibly TRBD1 on 5 matching bases. The length of the CDR3 is 14 residues. Trimming cost V 1 base and J 9 bases, with 10 bases left between them. Germline V CDR1 and CDR2: SGHAT, FQNNGV. DNA for the CDR3: TGTGCCAGCAGCTTAGCTAATGGGGCTTCACCCCTCCACTTT. Encoded protein: CASSLANGASPLHF. Full variable domain (rest looked up from reference TRBV11-2 and TRBJ1-6): EAGVAQSPRYKIIEKRQSVAFWCNPISGHATLYWYQQILGQGPKLLIQFQNNGVVDDSQLPKDRFSAERLKGVDSTLKIQPAKLEDSAVYLCASSLANGASPLHFGNGTRLTVT.

This sequence joins TRBV5-1 and TRBJ1-5, with D hard to call. V lost 5 bases and J 0 bases, leaving 12 bases between the germline ends. The CDR3 spans 15 residues. CDR1 is SGHRS, CDR2 YFSETQ, per germline. The CDR3 coding sequence is TGCGCCAGCAGAGAGACTCCCTATAGCAATCAGCCCCAGCATTTT. Translated: CASRETPYSNQPQHF.

This chain uses TRBV5-5 with TRBJ1-2; D gene uncertain. CDR3 length: 13 amino acids. Trimming shortened V by 0 bases and J by 6 bases, and 9 bases separated the two germline ends. Germline V CDR1 and CDR2: SGHKS, YYEKEE (reference sequence). CDR3 residues: CASSLAEANGYTF. CDR3 bases: TGTGCCAGCAGCTTGGCTGAGGCCAATGGCTACACCTTC.

This chain connects TRBV6-5 to TRBJ2-1; D is uncertain. V dropped 6 bases and J dropped 8 bases, with 14 bases sitting between them. Germline lookup yields CDR1 MNHEY and CDR2 SVGAGI. The CDR3 loop spans 13 amino acids. The CDR3 region is CASSSLTVDEQFF. The CDR3 coding sequence is TGTGCCAGCAGCTCTCTTACGGTCGATGAGCAGTTCTTC.

The chain employs TRBV7-9 and TRBJ2-1; TRBD1 might be the D (6 bases). V was cut by 0 bases and J by 4 bases, with 7 bases left in between. CDR3 length: 14 residues. Germline V CDR1 and CDR2: SEHNR, FQNEAQ (reference sequence). The CDR3 sequence is CASSLAGQYNEQFF. The CDR3, as DNA: TGTGCCAGCAGCTTAGCCGGACAGTACAATGAGCAGTTCTTC.

The chain uses TRBV19 and TRBJ2-5; 8 positions match TRBD1. Germline loops: CDR1 LNHDA, CDR2 SQIVND (reference sequence). The CDR3 sequence is 16 residues long. Trimming took 2 bases from V and 5 from J; bases not matched to a gene: 10. CDR3 in amino acids: CASSISRQGFGETQYF. The CDR3 DNA reads TGTGCCAGTAGTATAAGCCGACAGGGGTTCGGGGAGACCCAGTACTTC.

The chain uses TRBV11-2 and TRBJ2-1, with a possible D match to TRBD2 (5 bases). Trimming shortened V by 1 base and J by 0 bases, and 10 bases separated the two germline ends. Germline V CDR1 and CDR2: SGHAT, FQNNGV. The CDR3 is made up of 16 amino acids. Here the CDR3 reads CASSLGPAVSYNEQFF. CDR3 DNA sequence: TGTGCCAGCAGCTTAGGGCCAGCGGTCTCCTACAATGAGCAGTTCTTC.

This chain links TRBV6-1 with TRBJ2-1; maybe TRBD2 (5 bases). Looked up from germline, CDR1 is MNHNS and CDR2 is SASEGT. The CDR3 runs to 13 residues. V lost 3 bases to trimming and J lost 10 bases, with 13 bases between them. The CDR3 sequence: CASSDVGGREQFF. CDR3 in DNA: TGTGCCAGCAGTGATGTAGGCGGGCGCGAGCAGTTCTTC.

The CDR3 loop reads CASSLEWGGTATNEKLFF. The CDR3 nucleotides are TGTGCCAGCAGCTTGGAGTGGGGAGGGACGGCAACTAATGAAAAACTGTTTTTT. V is TRBV5-5 and J is TRBJ1-4; D perhaps matches TRBD1 (5 bases). Germline CDR1 SGHKS, CDR2 YYEKEE (reference sequence). Trimming left V 0 bases short and J 0 bases short, with 15 bases between. The CDR3 is 18 residues long.

A word on this clone: The same CDR3 arises from other DNA sequences in this sample as well. V is TRBV5-1 and J is TRBJ1-4, with a weak D call TRBD1 (5 bases). V lost 4 bases, J lost 8 bases, and 12 bases lay in between. Germline V lookup: CDR1 SGHRS, CDR2 YFSETQ. The CDR3 is 13 residues long. The CDR3 DNA reads as TGCGCCAGCAGCCTTCAGGGAGGCGAAAAACTGTTTTTT. Its translation is CASSLQGGEKLFF.

The V and J genes are TRBV5-1 and TRBJ1-6; tentative D call: TRBD1 (5 bases). V was trimmed by 1 base and J by 13 bases, leaving 12 bases between them. Per the germline V gene, CDR1 is SGHRS and CDR2 is YFSETQ. The CDR3 extends over 13 amino acids. CDR3 sequence reads: CASSLQGPLPLHF. The CDR3 coding sequence is TGCGCCAGCAGCTTGCAGGGCCCGCTCCCCCTCCACTTT.